Below, 21 T cell receptor beta chains from the same sample are listed, as sequenced in a study of blood T cell repertoires in COVID-19. The table came from immunoSEQ multiplex PCR; TCRdb's copy has only in-frame clones and leaves some out. The profile shows roughly 200,000 clones, roughly 80% of them singletons. Sequenced input: peripheral blood. The receptors come from a man between 45 and 60 years old with active or convalescent COVID-19.

The J gene is TRBJ1-1, the V gene TRBV10-1, with D unclear. Germline CDR1 WNHNN, CDR2 SYGVQD (reference sequence). CDR3 length: 13 amino acids. Trimming removed 6 bases from V and 1 base from J, with 9 bases in between. The CDR3 DNA reads TGCGCCAGCAGACTTAGAAGGAACACTGAAGCTTTCTTT. Amino acid sequence: CASRLRRNTEAFF.

As DNA, the CDR3 is TGTGCCAGCAGCTTCCGACAGGAATACTCCTACGAGCAGTACTTC. Translation: CASSFRQEYSYEQYF. The V call is TRBV7-3, the J call TRBJ2-7, with D perhaps TRBD1 (6 bases). Germline V gives CDR1 SGHTA, CDR2 FQGTGA. Trimming removed 3 bases at V and 0 bases at J, with 12 bases between. CDR3 length equals 15 residues.

The gene calls are TRBV11-2 and TRBJ1-5; TRBD1 is a possible D gene (5 bases). The CDR3 covers 16 residues. Germline loops: CDR1 SGHAT, CDR2 FQNNGV. The V gene lost 6 bases and the J gene lost 2 bases, with 17 bases spanning the gap. The CDR3 nucleotides are TGTGCCAGCAGTTGGGGGGGGTGGACGGGCAATCAGCCCCAGCATTTT. As protein: CASSWGGWTGNQPQHF.

This chain connects TRBV28 to TRBJ2-1; the D gene is possibly TRBD1 (5 bases). V lost 5 bases and J lost 7, with 9 bases in between. Germline loops: CDR1 MDHEN, CDR2 SYDVKM. The CDR3 extends over 12 amino acids. The CDR3 reads CASSPQGNEQFF. DNA for the CDR3: TGTGCCAGCAGTCCGCAGGGAAATGAGCAGTTCTTC.

On this clone itself: Other DNA sequences within the sample encode an identical CDR3. The chain has TRBV5-1 and TRBJ1-5; 9 bases align to TRBD1. Germline V gene sequence: CDR1 SGHRS, CDR2 YFSETQ. The CDR3 has 16 amino acids. Germline trimming cut 0 bases from V and 2 bases from J; bases unmatched to any gene: 3. The CDR3 loop reads CASSLGDREGNQPQHF. CDR3 nucleotide sequence: TGCGCCAGCAGCTTGGGGGACAGGGAAGGCAATCAGCCCCAGCATTTT.

The chain joins TRBV7-6 to TRBJ2-7, with 9 bases lining up with TRBD1. V trimming: 5 bases; J trimming: 6 bases; junction bases outside the gene matches: 11. Per the germline V gene, CDR1 is SGHVS and CDR2 is FNYEAQ. This CDR3 has 15 amino acids. The CDR3 region has the DNA TGTGCCAGCAGCCCGGGACAGGGATCAACTAGCGAGCAGTACTTC. This translates into CASSPGQGSTSEQYF.

The J gene is TRBJ1-1, the V gene TRBV6-5, with 9 bases matching TRBD1. Germline V gene sequence: CDR1 MNHEY, CDR2 SVGAGI. This CDR3 region has 14 residues. After removal of 7 bases from V and 5 bases from J, the junction contained 8 bases not matched to a gene. CDR3 protein: CASKGTGRMTEAFF. CDR3 in DNA: TGTGCCAGCAAGGGGACAGGGAGAATGACTGAAGCTTTCTTT.

This rearrangement joins TRBV6-5 to TRBJ1-1; 9 bases map to TRBD1. The V gene's germline CDR1 is MNHEY and CDR2 SVGAGI. The junction had 8 bases not matched to a gene; V was cut back by 7 bases and J by 5 bases. The CDR3 is 14 residues long. CDR3 loop: CASNVQGARTEAFF. The CDR3 DNA reads TGTGCCAGCAATGTACAGGGGGCGCGTACTGAAGCTTTCTTT.

The chain combines TRBV19 with TRBJ1-1; D is uncertain. V was clipped by 7 bases and J by 1 base, with 10 bases between them. The CDR3 has 13 residues. Per the germline V gene, CDR1 is LNHDA and CDR2 is SQIVND (reference sequence). DNA for the CDR3: TGTGCCAGTATCCAGAGGGAGAACACTGAAGCTTTCTTT. It encodes CASIQRENTEAFF.

The chain recombines TRBV5-3 with TRBJ1-1; unclear D gene. TRBV5-3 is an ORF, and what it does is uncertain. V lost 3 bases, J lost 9 bases, and 3 bases lay in between. The CDR3 is 9 amino acids. CDR3 DNA: TGTGCCAGAAGCTGTAAAGCTTTCTTT. It translates to CARSCKAFF.

The table lists this clone with a count of one. The chain carries TRBV7-3 and TRBJ1-4; the D gene is possibly TRBD1 (5 bases). Germline CDR1 reads SGHTA; CDR2 reads FQGTGA. The CDR3 has 13 residues. Trimming took 1 base from V and 7 from J, leaving 7 bases between them. In DNA form, the CDR3 reads TGTGCCAGCAGCTTAAAAAGGGGTGAAAAACTGTTTTTT. Amino acids: CASSLKRGEKLFF.

This chain connects TRBV9 to TRBJ2-3; a weak D match, TRBD2 (7 bases). Trimming pared 3 bases from V and 1 base from J, leaving 12 bases between. The CDR3 consists of 15 residues. CDR1 and CDR2 (germline): SGDLS, YYNGEE. Here the CDR3 reads CASSDAGARTDTQYF. CDR3 nucleotides: TGTGCCAGCAGCGACGCGGGGGCACGCACAGATACGCAGTATTTT. The full variable domain, completed using reference TRBV9 and TRBJ2-3, is DSGVTQTPKHLITATGQRVTLRCSPRSGDLSVYWYQQSLDQGLQFLIQYYNGEERAKGNILERFSAQQFPDLHSELNLSSLELGDSALYFCASSDAGARTDTQYFGPGTRLTVL.

The rearrangement links TRBV4-3 to TRBJ1-1; 11 bases are shared with TRBD1. Germline lookup yields CDR1 LGHNA and CDR2 YSLEER. V lost 0 bases to trimming and J lost 9 bases; unmatched junction nucleotides: 6. CDR3 length equals 15 residues. Here the CDR3 reads CASSQDRTGGGQAFF. CDR3 DNA: TGCGCCAGCAGCCAAGATAGGACAGGGGGCGGGCAAGCTTTCTTT.

The chain joins TRBV9 to TRBJ1-3; 7 nucleotides match TRBD1. Germline CDR1 is SGDLS and CDR2 is YYNGEE. The ends lost 3 bases at V and 4 bases at J; junction bases unmatched: 7. The CDR3 loop spans 15 amino acids. This chain's CDR3 is CASSAMTGNGNTIYF. CDR3 coding DNA: TGTGCCAGCAGCGCCATGACAGGGAACGGAAACACCATATATTTT.

This sequence joins TRBV5-6 and TRBJ2-5; 9 bases align to TRBD1. In germline, CDR1 is SGHDT, CDR2 YYEEEE. The V gene end was trimmed by 4 bases and the J gene end by 5 bases; junction bases not matched to a gene: 6. The length of the CDR3 is 14 residues. CDR3 amino acids: CASSVDRGRETQYF. The CDR3 nucleotides read TGTGCCAGCAGCGTAGACAGGGGGAGGGAGACCCAGTACTTC.

The chain employs TRBV3-1 (or the pseudogene TRBV3-2) and TRBJ1-1; D gene ambiguous. V was cut by 1 base and J by 2 bases, with 11 bases left in between. The CDR3 runs 15 residues. CDR1 and CDR2 from the germline V gene are LGHDT and YNNKEL (reference sequence). The CDR3 nucleotides read TGTGCCAGCAGCCAAGTCCCGAGGAGTAACACTGAAGCTTTCTTT. It translates to CASSQVPRSNTEAFF.

This clone is a singleton in its sample. The CDR3 DNA follows: TGCGCCAGCAGCTTCGCCAACAGGGATGGCTACACCTTC. Translation: CASSFANRDGYTF. The rearrangement joins TRBV5-1 to TRBJ1-2, with D possibly matching TRBD1 (6 bases). Germline CDR1 reads SGHRS; CDR2 reads YFSETQ. V gave up 2 bases and J gave up 6 bases, with 11 bases separating them. This CDR3 has 13 amino acids.

The CDR3 spells CASSLTGDPSNEKLFF. Written as DNA, the CDR3 is TGCGCCAGCAGCTTGACAGGGGACCCATCTAATGAAAAACTGTTTTTT. The rearrangement uses TRBV5-1 and TRBJ1-4; 7 nucleotides line up with TRBD1. Germline-derived CDR1 and CDR2 are SGHRS and YFSETQ. The CDR3 is made up of 16 amino acids. V trimming: 1 base; J trimming: 3 bases; junction bases outside the gene matches: 6.

The gene calls are TRBV27 and TRBJ1-6; the match to TRBD1 covers 10 bases. Germline values: CDR1 MNHEY, CDR2 SMNVEV (reference sequence). V was pared by 6 bases and J by 8 bases, with 13 bases of the junction left unmatched. This CDR3 comprises 17 residues. CDR3 amino acids: CASRNLRDRGLDSPLHF. The CDR3 DNA sequence: TGTGCCAGCAGGAACCTCCGGGACAGGGGATTGGATTCACCCCTCCACTTT.

This clone is a singleton in its sample. This chain connects TRBV4-1 to TRBJ2-7; a possible D gene is TRBD2 (6 bases). Trimming cost V 1 base and J 6 bases, with 10 bases left between them. The germline V gene has CDR1 MGHRA and CDR2 YSYEKL. This CDR3 region has 13 residues. The CDR3 coding sequence is TGCGCCAGCAGCCAAGGAGGAGGGGCCGAGCAGTACTTC. It encodes CASSQGGGAEQYF.

The chain combines TRBV5-5 with TRBJ2-5; a weak D match, TRBD2 (5 bases). This CDR3 contains 14 residues. Trimming shortened V by 0 bases and J by 4 bases, and 10 bases separated the two germline ends. The germline CDR1 and CDR2 sequences are SGHKS and YYEKEE (reference sequence). The CDR3 loop reads CASSLVGGLETQYF. The DNA for the CDR3 is TGTGCCAGCAGCTTGGTAGGAGGATTAGAGACCCAGTACTTC.